The 26 T cell receptor beta chains presented below share a single source sample, sequenced in a study of shared clonotypes between healthy human individuals. The method was immunoSEQ multiplex PCR; TCRdb's version includes in-frame clones alone and lacks a portion of them. The sample has roughly 330,000 clones; approximately 79% are singletons. What was sequenced was memory CD4+ T cells sorted from blood. Subset noted: CD45RA-negative fraction. The receptors were gathered from a man aged 25 to 45 in good health.

This chain joins TRBV5-4 and TRBJ2-3, with D possibly matching TRBD2 (5 bases). CDR3 length: 14 amino acids. V shed 9 bases and J shed 4 bases, with 18 bases lying between them. CDR1 is SGHNT, CDR2 YYREEE, per germline (reference sequence). DNA for the CDR3: TGTGCCACCTCTAGCCGCCAAAACGCAGATACGCAGTATTTT. The encoded protein is CATSSRQNADTQYF.

CDR3 loop: CASSYPGGGRTEETQYF. The DNA of the CDR3 is TGTGCCAGCAGCTACCCGGGGGGAGGGCGGACGGAGGAGACCCAGTACTTC. The V and J genes are TRBV7-6 and TRBJ2-5; the match to TRBD2 covers 7 bases. Per germline, CDR1 SGHVS and CDR2 FNYEAQ. This CDR3 contains 17 residues. The V gene end was trimmed by 4 bases and the J gene end by 5 bases; junction bases not matched to a gene: 16.

This clone has only one observation. The rearrangement uses TRBV7-9 and TRBJ1-4, with TRBD1 matching over 7 bases. Per germline, CDR1 SEHNR and CDR2 FQNEAQ (reference sequence). Trimming cost V 5 bases and J 14 bases; bases outside gene matches: 8. The CDR3 is 12 amino acids. This chain's CDR3 is CASSLPDRVLFF. CDR3 DNA: TGTGCCAGCAGCCTCCCTGACAGGGTGCTGTTTTTT. The entire variable domain, with the rest obtained from reference TRBV7-9 and TRBJ1-4, is as follows: DTGVSQNPRHKITKRGQNVTFRCDPISEHNRLYWYRQTLGQGPEFLTYFQNEAQLEKSRLLSDRFSAERPKGSFSTLEIQRTEQGDSAMYLCASSLPDRVLFFGSGTQLSVL.

This chain joins TRBV5-1 and TRBJ1-1; D perhaps matches TRBD1 (6 bases). Trimming removed 2 bases from V and 1 base from J, with 6 bases in between. Germline CDR1 reads SGHRS; CDR2 reads YFSETQ. The CDR3 sequence is 13 residues long. The CDR3 coding sequence is TGCGCCAGCAGCTTCAGGGGGAACACTGAAGCTTTCTTT. Translating gives CASSFRGNTEAFF.

A single count supports this clone. The chain uses TRBV9 and TRBJ2-7, with D possibly matching TRBD1 (7 bases). Germline CDR1 reads SGDLS; CDR2 reads YYNGEE. The V end lost 3 bases, the J end lost 4 bases, and 14 bases lay between the germline ends. The length of the CDR3 is 14 residues. As DNA, the CDR3 is TGTGCCAGCAGCGGGCGGGACAGCGATTACGAGCAGTACTTC. It encodes CASSGRDSDYEQYF. Based on the CDR3 plus reference TRBV9 and TRBJ2-7, the full variable domain is DSGVTQTPKHLITATGQRVTLRCSPRSGDLSVYWYQQSLDQGLQFLIQYYNGEERAKGNILERFSAQQFPDLHSELNLSSLELGDSALYFCASSGRDSDYEQYFGPGTRLTVT.

The chain employs TRBV5-1 and TRBJ2-2; 11 nucleotides line up with TRBD2. The germline CDR1 and CDR2 sequences are SGHRS and YFSETQ. J was trimmed by 1 base and V by 5 bases; bases with no gene match: 4. The CDR3 loop spans 16 amino acids. CDR3 amino acids: CASRPGTSGNTGELFF. The CDR3 DNA reads TGCGCCAGCAGGCCCGGGACTAGCGGGAACACCGGGGAGCTGTTTTTT.

The CDR3 sequence is CATGQGGGNTIYF. In nucleotides, the CDR3 is TGTGCCACCGGACAGGGCGGGGGAAACACCATATATTTT. The V and J genes are TRBV2 and TRBJ1-3, with 8 bases aligning to TRBD1. CDR3 length equals 13 residues. Germline V gene lookup returns CDR1 SNHLY and CDR2 FYNNEI. V lost 10 bases, J lost 4 bases, and 6 bases stayed unmatched.

This sequence joins TRBV2 and TRBJ2-5; 11 nucleotides agree with TRBD2. The CDR3 extends over 18 amino acids. CDR1 is SNHLY, CDR2 FYNNEI, per germline. The V and J ends lost 3 bases and 2 bases, in that order; junction bases with no gene match: 11. This chain's CDR3 is CASSDLRASGRFQETQYF. Here the CDR3 DNA reads TGTGCCAGCAGTGATCTTCGGGCTAGCGGGAGGTTTCAAGAGACCCAGTACTTC.

The chain uses TRBV11-3 and TRBJ2-3, with D hard to call. Germline CDR1 is SGHNT and CDR2 is YENEEA. The CDR3 has 14 residues. V lost 3 bases and J lost 0, with 7 bases in between. Written as DNA, the CDR3 is TGTGCCAGCAGCTTCTCAGGAAGCACAGATACGCAGTATTTT. Its protein product is CASSFSGSTDTQYF.

The chain uses TRBV19 and TRBJ2-1; no clear D gene. The CDR3 runs to 12 residues. Germline loops: CDR1 LNHDA, CDR2 SQIVND (reference sequence). V was trimmed by 5 bases and J by 9 bases, leaving 11 bases between them. For the CDR3, the DNA is TGTGCCAGTAGTCTCCTGGCTGGTGAGCAGTTCTTC. Protein product: CASSLLAGEQFF.

This rearrangement joins TRBV5-1 to TRBJ2-3, with 8 bases fitting TRBD1. CDR3 length equals 15 residues. The germline V gene has CDR1 SGHRS and CDR2 YFSETQ. Unmatched junction bases numbered 6, after V lost 4 bases and J lost 2 bases. In DNA, the CDR3 is TGCGCCAGCAGCCCAGGACAGGGACACACAGATACGCAGTATTTT. Protein product: CASSPGQGHTDTQYF.

V usage is TRBV19 and J usage is TRBJ2-7; D is unresolved. The germline V gene has CDR1 LNHDA and CDR2 SQIVND (reference sequence). Trimming cost V 3 bases and J 6 bases, with 12 bases left between them. The CDR3 extends over 13 amino acids. The CDR3 DNA reads TGTGCCAGTAGTATTGGCGGAGTCGGCGAGCAGTACTTC. It specifies CASSIGGVGEQYF.

Only a few counts were recorded for this clone. The V and J genes are TRBV7-9 and TRBJ1-5; 8 nucleotides line up with TRBD1. Germline V gene lookup returns CDR1 SEHNR and CDR2 FQNEAQ (reference sequence). V lost 4 bases and J lost 7; bases outside the gene matches: 3. This CDR3 comprises 13 residues. This chain's CDR3 is CASSSQGAQPQHF. Written as DNA, the CDR3 is TGTGCCAGCAGCTCGCAGGGGGCCCAGCCCCAGCATTTT.

The chain combines TRBV6-6 with TRBJ2-7; D unclear. The length of the CDR3 is 13 residues. Germline V CDR1 and CDR2: MNHNY, SVGAGI (reference sequence). The V gene lost 1 base and the J gene lost 6 bases, with 10 bases spanning the gap. CDR3 in amino acids: CASSYFSLGEQYF. The CDR3 region has the DNA TGTGCCAGCAGTTACTTTAGCTTAGGCGAGCAGTACTTC.

V is TRBV6-4 and J is TRBJ1-1, with no clear D. This CDR3 contains 11 residues. Germline V gene lookup returns CDR1 MRHNA and CDR2 SNTAGT. V was pared by 6 bases and J by 8 bases, with 10 bases between. CDR3: CASRVEHEAFF. For the CDR3, the DNA is TGTGCCAGCAGAGTTGAGCACGAAGCTTTCTTT.

This rearrangement joins TRBV27 to TRBJ2-5, with D possibly being TRBD2 (6 bases). The V end lost 3 bases, the J end lost 5 bases, and 16 bases lay between the germline ends. Germline loops: CDR1 MNHEY, CDR2 SMNVEV (reference sequence). The CDR3 loop spans 15 amino acids. The CDR3 is CASSFLGGDGETQYF. CDR3 DNA sequence: TGTGCCAGCAGTTTCCTCGGGGGAGATGGGGAGACCCAGTACTTC.

The chain carries TRBV29-1 and TRBJ2-1; D not certain. The V gene lost 0 bases and the J gene lost 6 bases, with 3 bases spanning the gap. Germline V CDR1 and CDR2: SQVTM, ANQGSEA. This CDR3 contains 11 residues. This chain's CDR3 is CSVEEPNEQFF. The CDR3 nucleotides are TGCAGCGTTGAAGAGCCCAATGAGCAGTTCTTC.

The rearrangement joins TRBV7-3 to TRBJ2-2; 9 bases fit TRBD1. Trimming removed 5 bases from V and 9 bases from J; junction bases left unmatched: 13. Germline CDR1 SGHTA, CDR2 FQGTGA. CDR3 size: 16 residues. The CDR3: CASSITGTGRFRELFF. DNA for the CDR3: TGTGCCAGCAGCATCACCGGGACAGGGAGGTTTAGGGAGCTGTTTTTT.

The chain has TRBV5-1 and TRBJ1-2, with D uncertain. V gave up 4 bases and J gave up 8 bases, with 15 bases separating them. Germline V gene lookup returns CDR1 SGHRS and CDR2 YFSETQ. The CDR3 covers 13 residues. The CDR3 spells CASSPTVFEGYTF. Here the CDR3 DNA reads TGCGCCAGCAGCCCGACGGTCTTTGAAGGCTACACCTTC.

The chain uses TRBV5-1 and TRBJ2-5; D perhaps matches TRBD2 (5 bases). Trimming removed 4 bases at V and 2 bases at J, with 15 bases between. This CDR3 region has 15 residues. Germline V gene data show CDR1 as SGHRS and CDR2 as YFSETQ. The CDR3 reads CASSGGGPWQETQYF. The CDR3 DNA reads TGCGCCAGCAGCGGCGGCGGGCCGTGGCAAGAGACCCAGTACTTC.

This chain joins TRBV10-1 and TRBJ2-5, with TRBD2 matching over 13 bases. The CDR3 spans 15 residues. Germline lookup yields CDR1 WNHNN and CDR2 SYGVQD (reference sequence). With 2 bases clipped from V and 5 bases from J, the junction kept 2 bases outside the gene matches. Written as DNA, the CDR3 is TGCGCCAGCAGTGAGGGACTAGCGGGAGTTGAGACCCAGTACTTC. As protein: CASSEGLAGVETQYF.

J is TRBJ2-1 and V is TRBV12-5, with D possibly TRBD2 on 5 matching bases. Germline V CDR1 and CDR2: LGHNT, FRNRAP. Trimming removed 3 bases at V and 5 bases at J, with 32 bases between. The CDR3 is made up of 21 amino acids. The CDR3 region has the DNA TGTGCTAGTGGTTTTGTTCGACCTCCGGGATATGGTACCACCGACCACAATGAGCAGTTCTTC. Protein product: CASGFVRPPGYGTTDHNEQFF.

There are a few counts of this clone. The V gene is TRBV29-1, the J gene TRBJ1-1; 8 bases map to TRBD1. The V and J ends lost 6 bases and 3 bases, in that order; junction bases with no gene match: 9. The germline V gene has CDR1 SQVTM and CDR2 ANQGSEA. This CDR3 contains 14 residues. The CDR3 sequence: CSVTGAGTDTEAFF. The CDR3 DNA reads as TGCAGCGTGACAGGGGCAGGGACGGACACTGAAGCTTTCTTT.

The rearrangement uses TRBV10-3 and TRBJ2-2; TRBD1 aligns across 7 bases. Germline loops: CDR1 ENHRY, CDR2 SYGVKD. Trimming cost V 3 bases and J 1 base; bases outside gene matches: 2. The CDR3 length is 15 residues. The CDR3 DNA reads TGTGCCATCAGTGAAGGGGGCTGGAACACCGGGGAGCTGTTTTTT. Amino acids: CAISEGGWNTGELFF.

This chain uses TRBV13 with TRBJ1-2; the D gene is possibly TRBD1 (6 bases). V was cut by 5 bases and J by 4 bases, with 17 bases left in between. This CDR3 comprises 15 residues. Germline V gives CDR1 PRHDT, CDR2 FYEKMQ (reference sequence). CDR3 bases: TGTGCCAGCAGCCCAGGGGTGGGGGCCGGCTATGGCTACACCTTC. Encoded protein: CASSPGVGAGYGYTF. The entire variable domain, with the rest obtained from reference TRBV13 and TRBJ1-2, is as follows: AAGVIQSPRHLIKEKRETATLKCYPIPRHDTVYWYQQGPGQDPQFLISFYEKMQSDKGSIPDRFSAQQFSDYHSELNMSSLELGDSALYFCASSPGVGAGYGYTFGSGTRLTVV.

The chain joins TRBV18 to TRBJ2-1; 10 bases line up with TRBD2. CDR1 and CDR2 from the germline V gene are KGHSH and LQKENI. The CDR3 has 15 residues. V dropped 3 bases and J dropped 6; count of bases not matched to a gene: 5. The CDR3: CASSPTSGTVNEQFF. The CDR3 coding sequence is TGTGCCAGCTCACCCACTAGCGGGACAGTCAATGAGCAGTTCTTC.